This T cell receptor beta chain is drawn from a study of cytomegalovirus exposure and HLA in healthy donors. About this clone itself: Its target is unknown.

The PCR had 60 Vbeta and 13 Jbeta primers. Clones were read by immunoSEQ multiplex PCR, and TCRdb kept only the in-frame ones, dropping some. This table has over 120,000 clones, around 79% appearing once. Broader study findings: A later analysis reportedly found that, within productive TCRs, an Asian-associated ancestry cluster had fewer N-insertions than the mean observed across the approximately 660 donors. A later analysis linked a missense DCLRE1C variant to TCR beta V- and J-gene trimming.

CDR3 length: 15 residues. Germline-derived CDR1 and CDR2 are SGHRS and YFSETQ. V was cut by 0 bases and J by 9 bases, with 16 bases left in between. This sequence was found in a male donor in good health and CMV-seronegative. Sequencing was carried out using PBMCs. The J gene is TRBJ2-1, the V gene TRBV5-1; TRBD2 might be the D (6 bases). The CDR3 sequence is CASSLEGTPRGEQFF. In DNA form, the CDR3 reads TGCGCCAGCAGCTTGGAAGGGACTCCGAGGGGTGAGCAGTTCTTC.